Following are 21 T cell receptor beta chains from one sample sequenced in a study of CD8+CD57+ T cells in acquired aplastic anemia. CD8+CD57+ cell expansion had been shown by flow cytometry in patients chosen for sequencing. TCR beta VDJ and CDR3 profiling used genomic DNA as template. A single record per CDR3 protein comes from TCRdb applying MiXCR to the reads. The sample consists of about 160,000 distinct CDR3 sequences, around half of them appearing once. Sample: sorted CD4+, CD8+, or CD8+CD57+ T cells (not recorded which) from PBMCs. These receptors all come from a human donor with aplastic anemia.

The V gene is TRBV11-2, the J gene TRBJ2-7; D unresolved. Germline V gene sequence: CDR1 SGHAT, CDR2 FQNNGV. This CDR3 comprises 16 residues. V was shortened by 0 bases and J by 3 bases, with 15 bases between the two germline ends. The CDR3 loop is CASSLDSARGSYEQYF. CDR3 bases: TGTGCCAGCAGCTTAGACTCAGCGCGCGGAAGCTACGAGCAGTACTTC.

The chain links TRBV7-3 to TRBJ2-1, with 8 bases identical to TRBD1. This CDR3 region has 13 residues. Unmatched junction bases numbered 2, after V lost 4 bases and J lost 6 bases. CDR1 is SGHTA and CDR2 is FQGTGA in the germline V gene. CDR3: CASSSQGANEQFF. The CDR3 region has the DNA TGTGCCAGCAGCTCCCAGGGGGCCAATGAGCAGTTCTTC.

As for this clonotype: Being one base from a much bigger clone, this may be a read error. The rearrangement uses TRBV20-1 and TRBJ2-1, with 10 positions matching TRBD2. Unmatched junction bases numbered 13, after V lost 0 bases and J lost 2 bases. The CDR3 has 19 residues. Germline lookup yields CDR1 DFQATT and CDR2 SNEGSKA (reference sequence). CDR3 coding DNA: TGCAGTGCTAGAGATATCGCTAGCGGGGGCCAAAGGGCCTACAATGAGCAGTTCTTC. Protein: CSARDIASGGQRAYNEQFF.

V is TRBV7-2 and J is TRBJ1-1; D unresolved. The V gene lost 5 bases and the J gene lost 10 bases, with 14 bases spanning the gap. The CDR3 loop spans 12 amino acids. The germline gives CDR1 SGHTA, CDR2 FQGNSA. The CDR3 loop is CASSQEVRIAFF. CDR3 in DNA: TGTGCCAGCAGCCAAGAGGTGAGAATAGCTTTCTTT.

This clonotype appeared many times. J is TRBJ2-1 and V is TRBV6-6; D gene uncertain. Looked up from germline, CDR1 is MNHNY and CDR2 is SVGAGI (reference sequence). This CDR3 is 12 amino acids long. The V end lost 6 bases, the J end lost 6 bases, and 9 bases lay between the germline ends. The CDR3 DNA follows: TGTGCCAGCAGAGATTTGGCCAATGAGCAGTTCTTC. As protein: CASRDLANEQFF.

This clonotype was counted a few times. The chain links TRBV2 to TRBJ2-7; D may match TRBD1 or TRBD2 (6 bases each). From germline, CDR1 is SNHLY and CDR2 FYNNEI. This CDR3 has 12 amino acids. Between the trimmed V and J ends, which lost 6 bases and 6 bases, there was a span of 12 bases. CDR3 DNA: TGTGCCAGCAGGGGGGGCGTGGGCGAGCAGTACTTC. Translation gives CASRGGVGEQYF.

This clonotype has only a few counts. The chain employs TRBV10-3 and TRBJ1-3; 11 positions agree with TRBD1. This CDR3 contains 15 residues. The V gene end was trimmed by 6 bases and the J gene end by 1 base; junction bases not matched to a gene: 2. Germline V gene sequence: CDR1 ENHRY, CDR2 SYGVKD. The CDR3 sequence is CAIRGDRGSGNTIYF. In DNA, the CDR3 is TGTGCCATCAGGGGGGACAGGGGGTCTGGAAACACCATATATTTT.

The chain combines TRBV5-1 with TRBJ1-6, with 7 bases matching TRBD1. Germline V CDR1 and CDR2: SGHRS, YFSETQ. The CDR3 has 15 residues. Losses at the gene ends were 4 bases for V and 9 bases for J; bases not matched to a gene: 10. Here the CDR3 reads CASSPWRDRGSPLHF. The DNA for the CDR3 is TGCGCCAGCAGCCCGTGGCGGGACAGAGGTTCACCCCTCCACTTT.

In this sample, this clonotype turned up many times. The chain joins TRBV25-1 to TRBJ2-7; 8 bases match TRBD2. V was pared by 8 bases and J by 3 bases, with 9 bases of the junction left unmatched. The germline CDR1 and CDR2 sequences are MGHDK and SYGVNS. The CDR3 runs to 14 residues. The CDR3 nucleotides read TGTGCCAGCGGGGGCGGGGGGAATTACTACGAGCAGTACTTC. Translating it yields CASGGGGNYYEQYF.

To note about this clonotype: A much larger clone differs by one base, so this may be a read error. The V call is TRBV12-3 or TRBV12-4, the J call TRBJ2-3; possible D gene TRBD1, 6 bases. The CDR3 totals 14 residues. The CDR3: CASSPPSVAPGVSF. The CDR3 nucleotides are TGTGCCAGCAGCCCTCCGAGCGTTGCCCCAGGGGTATCCTTC.

This clonotype was counted many times. This rearrangement joins TRBV19 to TRBJ2-7; possible D gene TRBD1, 7 bases. Germline V gives CDR1 LNHDA, CDR2 SQIVND (reference sequence). The CDR3 runs 13 residues. V lost 10 bases, J lost 5 bases, and 18 bases lay in between. In DNA form, the CDR3 reads TGTGCCACCAGGAGGGGACAGCTCGACGAGCAGTACTTC. Protein: CATRRGQLDEQYF.

This clonotype occurred many times. The chain combines TRBV7-2 with TRBJ2-1; D possibly corresponds to TRBD1 (6 bases). Germline V gene data show CDR1 as SGHTA and CDR2 as FQGNSA. This CDR3 has 15 residues. Trimming cost V 5 bases and J 4 bases, with 15 bases left between them. CDR3 coding DNA: TGTGCCAGCAGCCCGGGACAAGCGATTTACAATGAGCAGTTCTTC. Its translation: CASSPGQAIYNEQFF.

This rearrangement joins TRBV4-3 to TRBJ2-7; a possible D gene is TRBD2 (6 bases). This CDR3 has 15 residues. Germline lookup yields CDR1 LGHNA and CDR2 YSLEER. Between the trimmed V and J ends, which lost 0 bases and 1 base, there was a span of 10 bases. The CDR3 loop reads CASSQDSSGSYEQYF. CDR3 coding DNA: TGCGCCAGCAGCCAAGATTCCAGCGGGTCCTACGAGCAGTACTTC.

This clonotype came up many times. The chain joins TRBV2 to TRBJ2-7, with D perhaps matching TRBD2 (7 bases). Between the trimmed V and J ends, which lost 7 bases and 4 bases, there was a span of 14 bases. There are 13 residues in the CDR3. CDR1 is SNHLY, CDR2 FYNNEI, per germline. The DNA of the CDR3 is TGTGCCAGCAAGGGGGGGCCGGGGTACGAGCAGTACGTC. Translated: CASKGGPGYEQYV.

This clonotype was seen a few times. A much larger clone lies a single base off, so this may be a read error. CDR3 sequence reads: CASSFRVGSGELFF. The CDR3 bases are TGTGCCAGCAGCTTCAGGGTTGGGTCCGGGGAGCTGTTTTTT. The rearrangement uses TRBV7-2 and TRBJ2-2; D might be TRBD1 (5 bases). This CDR3 is built from 14 residues. The germline CDR1 and CDR2 sequences are SGHTA and FQGNSA. Between the trimmed V and J ends, which lost 3 bases and 6 bases, there was a span of 11 bases. Drawing the rest from reference TRBV7-2 and TRBJ2-2, the complete variable domain is GAGVSQSPSNKVTEKGKDVELRCDPISGHTALYWYRQSLGQGLEFLIYFQGNSAPDKSGLPSDRFSAERTGGSVSTLTIQRTQQEDSAVYLCASSFRVGSGELFFGEGSRLTVL.

For this clonotype: The junction does not match germline at one end; this may be a read error. The chain uses TRBV7-2 and TRBJ1-1; the D is unclear. Germline-derived CDR1 and CDR2 are SGHTA and FQGNSA. The CDR3 has 14 residues. CDR3 coding DNA: TGCGCCAGCAGCCCAGAGCGCTTTAGCACTGAAGCTTTCTTT. Its translation is CASSPERFSTEAFF. Variable domain in full (rest from reference TRBV7-2 and TRBJ1-1): GAGVSQSPSNKVTEKGKDVELRCDPISGHTALYWYRQSLGQGLEFLIYFQGNSAPDKSGLPSDRFSAERTGGSVSTLTIQRTQQEDSAVYLCASSPERFSTEAFFGQGTRLTVV.

This chain connects TRBV5-1 to TRBJ1-2, with 7 bases fitting TRBD1. Germline V lookup: CDR1 SGHRS, CDR2 YFSETQ. J gave up 3 bases and V 5 bases, and 13 bases lay outside the gene matches. This CDR3 region has 16 residues. The CDR3 nucleotides are TGCGCCAGCAGGTTAGTCGCGGCAGGGGGGTACTATGGCTACACCTTC. Protein: CASRLVAAGGYYGYTF.

This clonotype was detected ten times or more. The rearrangement uses TRBV12-3 or TRBV12-4 and TRBJ2-7, with 9 bases lining up with TRBD1. V lost 6 bases and J lost 2; bases outside the gene matches: 5. CDR3 length equals 14 residues. DNA for the CDR3: TGTGCCAGCAGCCCCCGACAGGGGGCCTACGAGCAGTACTTC. Translated, it gives CASSPRQGAYEQYF.

The sample holds a few counts of this clonotype. The chain recombines TRBV2 with TRBJ1-2; D not certain. Trimming removed 7 bases at V and 3 bases at J, with 15 bases between. CDR1 and CDR2 (germline): SNHLY, FYNNEI. The CDR3 consists of 14 residues. CDR3: CASMLTSSYYGYTF. CDR3 in DNA: TGTGCCAGCATGTTGACGTCCAGCTACTATGGCTACACCTTC. The full variable domain, rest sourced from reference TRBV2 and TRBJ1-2, is EPEVTQTPSHQVTQMGQEVILRCVPISNHLYFYWYRQILGQKVEFLVSFYNNEISEKSEIFDDQFSVERPDGSNFTLKIRSTKLEDSAMYFCASMLTSSYYGYTFGSGTRLTVV.

This clonotype was observed many times. The chain employs TRBV9 and TRBJ1-1; maybe TRBD1 (5 bases). Germline CDR1 SGDLS, CDR2 YYNGEE. CDR3 size: 14 residues. V was cut by 2 bases and J by 6 bases, with 14 bases left in between. The CDR3 DNA reads as TGTGCCAGCAGCGTCGGGGGGGTGGTGGCTGAAGCTTTCTTT. Translating it yields CASSVGGVVAEAFF.

The rearrangement joins TRBV19 to TRBJ1-1; 7 bases are a match to TRBD1. CDR1 and CDR2 (germline): LNHDA, SQIVND (reference sequence). The V and J ends lost 6 bases and 8 bases, in that order; junction bases with no gene match: 6. This CDR3 has 12 residues. CDR3 sequence reads: CASRSTGREAFF. In DNA form, the CDR3 reads TGTGCCAGTAGGTCGACAGGGAGGGAAGCTTTCTTT. Supplemented by reference TRBV19 and TRBJ1-1, the full variable domain reads DGGITQSPKYLFRKEGQNVTLSCEQNLNHDAMYWYRQDPGQGLRLIYYSQIVNDFQKGDIAEGYSVSREKKESFPLTVTSAQKNPTAFYLCASRSTGREAFFGQGTRLTVV.